Below are 21 T cell receptor beta chains sequenced from a single sample in a study of T cell responses to AZD1222 COVID-19 vaccine. Profiling relied on immunoSEQ multiplex PCR, and the TCRdb table lists in-frame clones only, not all of them. The top ten hold around 5.9% of the sample, which has about 130,000 clones, about 94% seen once. The specimen was peripheral blood, collected on day 0 of AZD1222 vaccination. The receptor source for this set is an adult in good health.

This sequence joins TRBV7-2 and TRBJ2-7; D is unclear. The germline gives CDR1 SGHTA, CDR2 FQGNSA. CDR3 length: 13 residues. V shed 0 bases and J shed 6 bases, with 9 bases lying between them. The chain's CDR3 is CASSLAFGTEQYF. Here the CDR3 DNA reads TGTGCCAGCAGCTTAGCATTCGGTACCGAGCAGTACTTC.

This chain uses TRBV12-5 with TRBJ1-2, with 7 nucleotides matching TRBD1. This CDR3 comprises 15 residues. After removal of 1 base from V and 5 bases from J, the junction contained 7 bases not matched to a gene. Germline-derived CDR1 and CDR2 are LGHNT and FRNRAP. The CDR3 is CASGLATLTGYGYTF. The DNA of the CDR3 is TGTGCTAGTGGTTTGGCAACCCTGACAGGGTATGGCTACACCTTC.

This chain links TRBV11-3 with TRBJ2-1; 9 bases line up with TRBD2. The CDR3 has 15 residues. J gave up 8 bases and V 2 bases, and 7 bases lay outside the gene matches. Germline V gene data show CDR1 as SGHNT and CDR2 as YENEEA. The CDR3 DNA reads TGTGCCAGCAGCTTAAGCGGGGGGCCGTGGGATGAGCAGTTCTTC. This sequence encodes CASSLSGGPWDEQFF.

V usage is TRBV24-1 and J usage is TRBJ1-2; 11 positions agree with TRBD1. Per germline, CDR1 KGHDR and CDR2 SFDVKD. The length of the CDR3 is 14 residues. The trim removed 5 bases at V and 7 bases at J, leaving 5 bases unmatched. The CDR3 region has the DNA TGTGCCACCAGTGCTGGACAGGGGGCGCTTGGCTACACCTTC. Its translation is CATSAGQGALGYTF.

The chain employs TRBV19 and TRBJ2-7, with TRBD1 identical over 7 bases. The CDR3 is made up of 15 amino acids. V was pared by 10 bases and J by 5 bases, with 17 bases of the junction left unmatched. Per germline, CDR1 LNHDA and CDR2 SQIVND (reference sequence). The CDR3, as DNA: TGTGCCACTAAGACCGTTGAGACAGGGAAAGACGAGCAGTACTTC. As protein: CATKTVETGKDEQYF.

V is TRBV28 and J is TRBJ2-1; 7 nucleotides align to TRBD2. V shed 8 bases and J 4 bases; nucleotides not matched to a gene: 8. This CDR3 contains 14 residues. Per the germline V gene, CDR1 is MDHEN and CDR2 is SYDVKM. DNA for the CDR3: TGTGCCAGCTTCCCAAGCGGGAATTACAATGAGCAGTTCTTC. It translates to CASFPSGNYNEQFF.

The chain combines TRBV7-9 with TRBJ2-2, with TRBD1 identical over 8 bases. Germline V gene data show CDR1 as SEHNR and CDR2 as FQNEAQ (reference sequence). V trimming: 1 base; J trimming: 4 bases; junction bases outside the gene matches: 2. The CDR3 extends over 15 amino acids. CDR3 DNA sequence: TGTGCCAGCAGCTTAGGACAGGGGACCACCGGGGAGCTGTTTTTT. It codes for CASSLGQGTTGELFF.

This clone was seen once. The chain carries TRBV28 and TRBJ2-7; D might be TRBD2 (5 bases). CDR1 MDHEN and CDR2 SYDVKM come from the germline V gene. The V end lost 2 bases, the J end lost 6 bases, and 11 bases lay between the germline ends. The CDR3 length is 13 residues. CDR3 region: CASSLGRGSEQYF. Here the CDR3 DNA reads TGTGCCAGCAGTTTAGGTCGGGGTTCCGAGCAGTACTTC.

This chain joins TRBV20-1 and TRBJ2-1; D is perhaps TRBD2 (5 bases). The CDR3 is 14 residues long. Germline V gene data show CDR1 as DFQATT and CDR2 as SNEGSKA (reference sequence). The V end was cut by 3 bases, the J end by 9 bases, with 18 bases between. CDR3 sequence (DNA): TGCAGTGCTAGTGGGAGTATAGGGTTGGGTGAGCAGTTCTTC. It is translated as CSASGSIGLGEQFF.

This clone was found a few times. The V call is TRBV19, the J call TRBJ1-1, with a weak D call TRBD1 (6 bases). The V end was cut by 5 bases, the J end by 8 bases, with 15 bases between. CDR1 LNHDA and CDR2 SQIVND come from the germline V gene (reference sequence). The CDR3 contains 13 residues. This CDR3 reads CASSSAGTSEAFF. The CDR3 nucleotides are TGTGCCAGTAGTTCCGCGGGGACATCAGAAGCTTTCTTT.

In regard to this clone: Different DNA sequences within this sample yield the same CDR3. The chain has TRBV11-2 and TRBJ2-7, with D unclear. Germline lookup yields CDR1 SGHAT and CDR2 FQNNGV. This CDR3 region has 13 residues. V lost 1 base and J lost 0, with 4 bases in between. CDR3 nucleotide sequence: TGTGCCAGCAGCTTAGGGGGCTCCTACGAGCAGTACTTC. It translates to CASSLGGSYEQYF.

The gene calls are TRBV4-2 and TRBJ2-7; D is unresolved. From germline, CDR1 is LGHNA and CDR2 YNFKEQ. This CDR3 has 16 residues. V lost 8 bases, J lost 5 bases, and 25 bases lay in between. CDR3 DNA: TGTGCCAGCTCCCCGGCCGTCCAGACTCCTCACAACGAGCAGTACTTC. This gives the protein CASSPAVQTPHNEQYF.

The rearrangement uses TRBV7-2 and TRBJ2-7, with D possibly TRBD2 on 6 matching bases. This CDR3 is 13 amino acids long. Germline V gene lookup returns CDR1 SGHTA and CDR2 FQGNSA. Between the trimmed V and J ends, which lost 2 bases and 6 bases, there was a span of 11 bases. The CDR3 is CASSLSGVVEQYF. Here the CDR3 DNA reads TGTGCCAGCAGCTTATCGGGGGTCGTCGAGCAGTACTTC. Variable domain in full (rest from reference TRBV7-2 and TRBJ2-7): GAGVSQSPSNKVTEKGKDVELRCDPISGHTALYWYRQSLGQGLEFLIYFQGNSAPDKSGLPSDRFSAERTGGSVSTLTIQRTQQEDSAVYLCASSLSGVVEQYFGPGTRLTVT.

V gene TRBV27 combines with J gene TRBJ2-7; TRBD1 agrees at 8 bases. The J segment lost 0 bases and the V segment lost 3 bases, leaving 13 bases of the junction unmatched. The CDR3 contains 18 residues. Germline assignment: CDR1 MNHEY and CDR2 SMNVEV (reference sequence). The CDR3 sequence is CASSLSLAGTGDSYEQYF. As DNA, the CDR3 is TGTGCCAGCAGTTTGTCCCTGGCCGGGACAGGCGACTCCTACGAGCAGTACTTC.

V gene TRBV5-4 combines with J gene TRBJ1-2; 7 bases are a match to TRBD1. This CDR3 is 14 amino acids long. Germline CDR1 is SGHNT and CDR2 is YYREEE (reference sequence). With V trimmed by 4 bases and J by 6 bases, 9 bases remained unmatched. CDR3 DNA: TGTGCCAGCAGCCTTATTACAGGGGCTCATGGCTACACCTTC. This translates into CASSLITGAHGYTF. The full variable domain, rest sourced from reference TRBV5-4 and TRBJ1-2, is ETGVTQSPTHLIKTRGQQVTLRCSSQSGHNTVSWYQQALGQGPQFIFQYYREEENGRGNFPPRFSGLQFPNYSSELNVNALELDDSALYLCASSLITGAHGYTFGSGTRLTVV.

This chain joins TRBV2 and TRBJ1-4; 7 nucleotides match TRBD1. This CDR3 region has 15 residues. V shed 8 bases and J 0 bases; nucleotides not matched to a gene: 6. Germline V lookup: CDR1 SNHLY, CDR2 FYNNEI. The CDR3: CASDVQGTTNEKLFF. CDR3 bases: TGTGCCAGCGATGTACAGGGGACAACTAATGAAAAACTGTTTTTT. Full variable domain (outside the CDR3, taken from reference TRBV2 and TRBJ1-4): EPEVTQTPSHQVTQMGQEVILRCVPISNHLYFYWYRQILGQKVEFLVSFYNNEISEKSEIFDDQFSVERPDGSNFTLKIRSTKLEDSAMYFCASDVQGTTNEKLFFGSGTQLSVL.

V gene TRBV27 combines with J gene TRBJ2-3; D remains unclear. The CDR3 is made up of 16 amino acids. CDR1 and CDR2 from the germline V gene are MNHEY and SMNVEV (reference sequence). Trimming cost V 6 bases and J 0 bases, with 16 bases left between them. The CDR3 is CASSPGRSTSTDTQYF. In nucleotides, the CDR3 is TGTGCCAGCAGCCCCGGACGGAGCACTAGCACAGATACGCAGTATTTT.

The rearrangement uses TRBV15 and TRBJ1-2; tentatively, D is TRBD1 (6 bases). Trimming shortened V by 4 bases and J by 2 bases, and 11 bases separated the two germline ends. Germline-derived CDR1 and CDR2 are LNHNV and YYDKDF (reference sequence). CDR3 length: 14 amino acids. CDR3 nucleotide sequence: TGTGCCACCAGCAATAACAGGGCCAACTATGGCTACACCTTC. Translation gives CATSNNRANYGYTF.

The V gene is TRBV30, the J gene TRBJ1-3, with D tentatively TRBD1 (6 bases). The germline CDR1 and CDR2 sequences are GTSNPN and SVGIG (reference sequence). The CDR3 is 14 amino acids. Trimming removed 2 bases from V and 2 bases from J, with 10 bases in between. The CDR3 is CAWSPGVTGNTIYF. Here the CDR3 DNA reads TGTGCCTGGAGTCCAGGGGTGACTGGAAACACCATATATTTT.

The chain employs TRBV27 and TRBJ1-1, with 7 nucleotides matching TRBD1. Germline V lookup: CDR1 MNHEY, CDR2 SMNVEV (reference sequence). J lost 8 bases, V lost 5 bases, and 5 bases had no gene match. The CDR3 runs to 12 residues. CDR3 sequence: CASSAGGLEAFF. The CDR3, as DNA: TGTGCCAGCAGTGCAGGGGGTTTGGAAGCTTTCTTT.

J is TRBJ1-2 and V is TRBV5-1; 10 bases line up with TRBD1. The germline V gene encodes CDR1 SGHRS and CDR2 YFSETQ. The CDR3 runs 13 residues. Losses at the gene ends were 3 bases for V and 6 bases for J; bases not matched to a gene: 2. For the CDR3, the DNA is TGCGCCAGCAGCTCCGGACAGGGGGATGGCTACACCTTC. This encodes CASSSGQGDGYTF.